This T cell receptor (beta chain) was profiled in a study of blood T cell repertoires in COVID-19. Study-wide context: Sites in the United States, Italy and Spain provided acute and convalescent COVID-19 samples. T cells, B-cell-depleted T cells, or PBMCs supplied cDNA or gDNA.

This clone was counted between two and nine times. V lost 1 base and J 9 bases, leaving 13 bases between the germline ends. The germline V gene encodes CDR1 SQVTM and CDR2 ANQGSEA. CDR3 length: 13 residues. In the source study's methods: Amplification from reference gene primers served as the basis for estimated nucleated cell counts. The protocol was immunoSEQ multiplex PCR, while the TCRdb copy is restricted to in-frame clones and leaves out a portion. V, J and clone size are taken as reported in that table, and D and trimming were inferred from the DNA itself. The data hold about 32,000 clones, with approximately 93% observed a single time.

V gene TRBV29-1 combines with J gene TRBJ2-4, with D maybe TRBD1 (6 bases). Sequencing used peripheral blood. The TCR was taken from a man in his fifties or sixties with acute or convalescent COVID-19. The CDR3 reads CSVEGEGGGIQYF. As DNA, the CDR3 is TGCAGCGTTGAAGGGGAAGGGGGTGGCATTCAGTACTTC.